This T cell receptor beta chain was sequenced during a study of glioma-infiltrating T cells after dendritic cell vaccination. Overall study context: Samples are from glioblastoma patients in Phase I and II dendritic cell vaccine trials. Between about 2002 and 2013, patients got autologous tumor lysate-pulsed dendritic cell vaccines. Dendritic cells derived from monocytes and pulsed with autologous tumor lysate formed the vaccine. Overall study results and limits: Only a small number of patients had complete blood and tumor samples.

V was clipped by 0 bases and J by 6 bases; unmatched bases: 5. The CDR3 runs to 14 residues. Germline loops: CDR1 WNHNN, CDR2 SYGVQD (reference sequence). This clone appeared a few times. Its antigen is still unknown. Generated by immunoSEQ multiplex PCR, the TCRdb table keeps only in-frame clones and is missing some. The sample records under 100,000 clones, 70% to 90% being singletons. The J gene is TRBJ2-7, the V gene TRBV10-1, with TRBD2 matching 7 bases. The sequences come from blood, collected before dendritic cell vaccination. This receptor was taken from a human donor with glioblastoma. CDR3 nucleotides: TGCGCCAGCAGTGAGTCGACGGGGGAGGGCGAGCAGTACTTC. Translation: CASSESTGEGEQYF.